This paragraph covers one T cell receptor (beta chain) sequence. What it binds is unknown. The sample is drawn from a study of CD8+ T cells in alopecia areata. Findings and limits, study-wide: With patients, TCR sharing proved less clear than in mice, a difference possibly related to HLA. Higher clonality than in normal scalp was seen in lesional scalp, especially alopecia totalis/universalis. Sequencing of scalp samples also captures resident alphabeta T cells of normal skin.

It was cDNA, reverse transcribed from extracted RNA, that served as the sequencing template. Measured with immunoSEQ multiplex PCR; TCRdb has only the in-frame clones, and not every one. The table includes about 200,000 clones, roughly 56% detected once. The sorting of PBMCs gave CD4+ and CD8+ T cells. This CDR3 comprises 12 residues. V lost 6 bases, J lost 7 bases, and 15 bases lay in between. CDR1 is SQVTM and CDR2 is ANQGSEA in the germline V gene. The V gene is TRBV29-1, the J gene TRBJ1-2, with D maybe TRBD1 (6 bases). Sequencing was done on a sample of CD8+ T cells sorted from blood. The source is a human donor in good health. CDR3 protein: CSVDSQGRGYTF. Here the CDR3 DNA reads TGCAGCGTGGACTCACAGGGTCGTGGCTACACCTTC. The full variable domain, its missing parts supplied by reference TRBV29-1 and TRBJ1-2, is SAVISQKPSRDICQRGTSLTIQCQVDSQVTMMFWYRQQPGQSLTLIATANQGSEATYESGFVIDKFPISRPNLTFSTLTVSNMSPEDSSIYLCSVDSQGRGYTFGSGTRLTVV.